The 21 T cell receptor beta chains in this list originate from one sample, sequenced in a study of cytomegalovirus exposure and HLA in healthy donors. A multiplex PCR was run with 60 Vbeta primers and 13 Jbeta primers. Generated by immunoSEQ multiplex PCR, the TCRdb table keeps only in-frame clones and is missing some. The table includes approximately 170,000 clones, more than 65% detected once. The sequencing input was PBMCs. These receptors all come from a male donor in good health and CMV-seronegative.

The chain links TRBV7-8 to TRBJ1-1; D gene uncertain. This CDR3 region has 15 residues. Germline CDR1 and CDR2: SGHVS and FQNEAQ. V was shortened by 6 bases and J by 0 bases, with 14 bases between the two germline ends. The chain's CDR3 is CASSWARVLNTEAFF. In DNA form, the CDR3 reads TGTGCCAGCAGTTGGGCGAGAGTATTGAACACTGAAGCTTTCTTT.

This clone was observed once. The chain carries TRBV5-4 and TRBJ2-1; 11 positions agree with TRBD1. The germline V gene has CDR1 SGHNT and CDR2 YYREEE (reference sequence). The CDR3 extends over 16 amino acids. V trimming: 2 bases; J trimming: 7 bases; junction bases outside the gene matches: 8. The chain's CDR3 is CASSFPAGTGGNEQFF. The CDR3 DNA reads as TGTGCCAGCAGCTTCCCTGCCGGGACAGGGGGTAATGAGCAGTTCTTC.

The J gene is TRBJ2-2, the V gene TRBV10-1; 8 bases align to TRBD2. The CDR3 consists of 19 residues. J gave up 5 bases and V 4 bases, and 18 bases lay outside the gene matches. Germline V gene data show CDR1 as WNHNN and CDR2 as SYGVQD (reference sequence). The CDR3 sequence: CASSAGRRGGRDGTGELFF. As DNA, the CDR3 is TGCGCCAGCAGTGCCGGTCGTCGGGGGGGACGGGACGGGACCGGGGAGCTGTTTTTT.

CDR3 bases: TGTGCCAGCAGCCCACCAGGGATCGCCTACGAGCAGTACTTC. This gives the protein CASSPPGIAYEQYF. The gene calls are TRBV5-6 and TRBJ2-7, with D perhaps matching TRBD1 (5 bases). Trimming removed 4 bases from V and 2 bases from J, with 13 bases in between. The length of the CDR3 is 14 residues. The germline V gene encodes CDR1 SGHDT and CDR2 YYEEEE.

The chain is built from TRBV6-6 and TRBJ2-7; possibly TRBD2 for D (7 bases). Germline V gene sequence: CDR1 MNHNY, CDR2 SVGAGI (reference sequence). The germline V and J ends were trimmed by 6 bases and 1 base, with 13 bases remaining between them. This CDR3 spans 14 amino acids. This CDR3 is CASRGGQASYEQYF. In nucleotides, the CDR3 is TGTGCCAGCAGGGGGGGGCAGGCGTCCTACGAGCAGTACTTC.

This chain uses TRBV13 with TRBJ1-3, with D maybe TRBD1 (5 bases). Trimming stripped 0 bases from V and 0 bases from J, with 15 bases between. Germline V lookup: CDR1 PRHDT, CDR2 FYEKMQ (reference sequence). The CDR3 is 18 residues long. This CDR3 reads CASSLGHGGTISGNTIYF. CDR3 nucleotide sequence: TGTGCCAGCAGCTTAGGCCATGGAGGGACGATCTCTGGAAACACCATATATTTT.

The chain links TRBV29-1 to TRBJ2-6, with D possibly matching TRBD1 (7 bases). The CDR3 loop spans 16 amino acids. The germline V and J ends were trimmed by 2 bases and 2 bases, with 13 bases remaining between them. Looked up from germline, CDR1 is SQVTM and CDR2 is ANQGSEA. The CDR3 is CSVERRGDTGANVLTF. As DNA, the CDR3 is TGCAGCGTTGAACGCAGGGGGGACACTGGGGCCAACGTCCTGACTTTC. Drawing the rest from reference TRBV29-1 and TRBJ2-6, the complete variable domain is SAVISQKPSRDICQRGTSLTIQCQVDSQVTMMFWYRQQPGQSLTLIATANQGSEATYESGFVIDKFPISRPNLTFSTLTVSNMSPEDSSIYLCSVERRGDTGANVLTFGAGSRLTVL.

V is TRBV29-1 and J is TRBJ2-2, with a possible D match to TRBD2 (6 bases). This CDR3 is 14 amino acids long. Germline-derived CDR1 and CDR2 are SQVTM and ANQGSEA. Trimming removed 0 bases from V and 7 bases from J, with 12 bases in between. The CDR3 reads CSVEDRGIGGELFF. The CDR3 DNA follows: TGCAGCGTTGAAGATCGCGGGATAGGCGGGGAGCTGTTTTTT.

The chain uses TRBV30 and TRBJ1-2; TRBD1 agrees at 10 bases. The junction had 6 bases not matched to a gene; V was cut back by 5 bases and J by 6 bases. Germline assignment: CDR1 GTSNPN and CDR2 SVGIG (reference sequence). The CDR3 totals 13 residues. The CDR3 region has the DNA TGTGCCTGGGTTTCCGGGACAGGGGATGGCTACACCTTC. It specifies CAWVSGTGDGYTF.

V usage is TRBV19 and J usage is TRBJ2-1; a weak D match, TRBD1 (6 bases). Germline V lookup: CDR1 LNHDA, CDR2 SQIVND (reference sequence). Trimming stripped 6 bases from V and 3 bases from J, with 12 bases between. There are 14 residues in the CDR3. CDR3 protein: CASRPWTDYNEQFF. CDR3 DNA: TGTGCCAGTAGACCCTGGACAGACTACAATGAGCAGTTCTTC.

The CDR3 here is CASSLTPTHEQYF. The CDR3 DNA follows: TGTGCCAGCAGCTTAACCCCCACCCACGAGCAGTACTTC. V and J are TRBV7-3 and TRBJ2-5; D gene unclear. The J call may not be correct, given that the DNA end is closer to TRBJ2-7. Germline lookup yields CDR1 SGHTA and CDR2 FQGTGA. This CDR3 has 13 amino acids.

V and J are TRBV7-6 and TRBJ2-7, with 9 positions matching TRBD1. Germline CDR1 SGHVS, CDR2 FNYEAQ. The CDR3 consists of 14 residues. The V segment lost 4 bases and the J segment 5 bases; nucleotides outside the gene matches: 6. CDR3 sequence reads: CASSSGQGLNEQYF. In DNA, the CDR3 is TGTGCCAGCAGCTCGGGACAGGGTTTAAACGAGCAGTACTTC.

This clone showed up just a few times. J is TRBJ2-2 and V is TRBV5-1, with D possibly matching TRBD2 (6 bases). This CDR3 has 16 residues. Trimming stripped 0 bases from V and 2 bases from J, with 11 bases between. Germline V gene lookup returns CDR1 SGHRS and CDR2 YFSETQ. CDR3: CASSLGKTSNTGELFF. The CDR3 nucleotides read TGCGCCAGCAGCTTGGGGAAGACTAGTAACACCGGGGAGCTGTTTTTT.

The CDR3 here is CASSQAREREGNEQFF. The CDR3 region has the DNA TGTGCCAGCAGCCAAGCCAGGGAGCGGGAGGGGAATGAGCAGTTCTTC. The V and J genes are TRBV14 and TRBJ2-1, with 10 bases aligning to TRBD2. Germline-derived CDR1 and CDR2 are SGHDN and FVKESK. V was pared by 1 base and J by 7 bases, with 7 bases of the junction left unmatched. The CDR3 is 16 amino acids.

The gene calls are TRBV19 and TRBJ1-2; no clear D gene. CDR3 length: 14 residues. Looked up from germline, CDR1 is LNHDA and CDR2 is SQIVND (reference sequence). V lost 5 bases to trimming and J lost 4 bases, with 14 bases between them. In nucleotides, the CDR3 is TGTGCCAGTAGTTATGGGTTGTCGGGCTATGGCTACACCTTC. Residues: CASSYGLSGYGYTF.

The genes are TRBV6-5 and TRBJ2-7, with TRBD1 matching 7 bases. The germline gives CDR1 MNHEY, CDR2 SVGAGI. The V gene end was trimmed by 9 bases and the J gene end by 2 bases; junction bases not matched to a gene: 10. This CDR3 contains 14 residues. CDR3 sequence (DNA): TGTGCCAGTACATTTGGACAGGCCCCCTACGAGCAGTACTTC. Translated: CASTFGQAPYEQYF.

The CDR3: CASSQSAGFYEQYF. The CDR3 DNA is TGTGCCAGCAGCCAATCTGCAGGGTTCTACGAGCAGTACTTC. The J gene is TRBJ2-7, the V gene TRBV16, with D maybe TRBD1 (5 bases). Trimming took 0 bases from V and 3 from J, leaving 9 bases between them. The CDR3 has 14 amino acids. In germline, CDR1 is KGHSY, CDR2 FQNENV.

The chain is built from TRBV6-1 and TRBJ2-3; 14 bases agree with TRBD2. This CDR3 contains 16 residues. V shed 4 bases, J shed 5 bases, and the junction held 5 bases outside the gene matches. Germline loops: CDR1 MNHNS, CDR2 SASEGT. The CDR3 here is CASSGLAGGHVDTQYF. CDR3 nucleotide sequence: TGTGCCAGCAGTGGACTAGCGGGAGGGCACGTAGATACGCAGTATTTT.

CDR3 DNA sequence: TGTGCCAGTAGTATAGTCAGGTTCGACTCTGGAAACACCATATATTTT. It translates to CASSIVRFDSGNTIYF. The chain combines TRBV19 with TRBJ1-3, with unresolved D. V was pared by 1 base and J by 0 bases, with 10 bases between. This CDR3 has 16 residues. Germline assignment: CDR1 LNHDA and CDR2 SQIVND (reference sequence).

The chain joins TRBV6-5 to TRBJ1-1, with D hard to call. The V gene lost 3 bases and the J gene lost 0 bases, with 8 bases spanning the gap. The CDR3 extends over 14 amino acids. Germline V lookup: CDR1 MNHEY, CDR2 SVGAGI. CDR3 protein: CASSYVQMNTEAFF. DNA of the CDR3: TGTGCCAGCAGTTATGTACAAATGAACACTGAAGCTTTCTTT.

This chain links TRBV6-5 with TRBJ1-2; D possibly corresponds to TRBD1 (6 bases). Per germline, CDR1 MNHEY and CDR2 SVGAGI. This CDR3 is built from 15 residues. Trimming left V 1 base short and J 5 bases short, with 14 bases between. The chain's CDR3 is CASSYLGQKKYGYTF. For the CDR3, the DNA is TGTGCCAGCAGTTACTTAGGACAGAAAAAATATGGCTACACCTTC.